These 22 T cell receptor beta chains share one sample of origin, sequenced in a study of T cells in Graves' hyperthyroidism and ophthalmopathy (dated by TCRdb to the late 2010s). Preparation of the library involved multiplex PCR. Data came from an Illumina HiSeq 2000. The TCR beta CDR3 regions were amplified from RNA transcripts. A first-round RT-PCR of the TCR CDR3 used the HTBI primer set with the Qiagen OneStep RT-PCR kit. TCRdb ran its own pipeline on the public reads, namely fastp trimming at Q25 and MiXCR clone calling, and kept in-frame beta chains. Rows are combined by CDR3 protein, so each entry shows the most common genes and DNA. The sample yields 350,000 to 400,000 distinct CDR3 sequences; 11% to 15% were counted once. Of the sample, more than 9.5% is held by the ten largest clones. Material: blood. The receptors originated from a woman aged 55-70 years with Graves' hyperthyroidism.

Turning to this clonotype: This may be a read error: a much more frequent sequence differs by one nucleotide. The chain couples TRBV11-2 to TRBJ2-7; no clear D. V lost 5 bases and J lost 3, with 17 bases in between. The CDR3 totals 15 residues. The germline V gene has CDR1 SGHAT and CDR2 FQNNGV. DNA for the CDR3: TGTGCCAGCAGCCTACCTGATTCATCCATCTACGAGCAGTACTTC. It specifies CASSLPDSSIYEQYF.

The table lists this clonotype with a few counts. The chain couples TRBV5-1 to TRBJ2-3, with 7 bases lining up with TRBD2. The CDR3 is 15 residues long. Germline lookup yields CDR1 SGHRS and CDR2 YFSETQ. V shed 6 bases, J shed 6 bases, and the junction held 13 bases outside the gene matches. The CDR3 protein is CASNPRGLSGDTQYF. CDR3 nucleotides: TGCGCCAGCAACCCTAGGGGACTTAGCGGGGATACGCAGTATTTT.

This clonotype was detected a few times. The genes are TRBV7-9 and TRBJ2-7, with TRBD2 identical over 7 bases. Germline V gives CDR1 SEHNR, CDR2 FQNEAQ (reference sequence). V dropped 3 bases and J dropped 2; count of bases not matched to a gene: 13. CDR3 length equals 17 residues. In DNA form, the CDR3 reads TGTGCCAGCAGCTTGGGAACGGGGGGAGCGGCAACCTACGAGCAGTACTTC. It is translated as CASSLGTGGAATYEQYF.

The chain links TRBV10-1 to TRBJ2-5; TRBD2 is a possible D gene (6 bases). The CDR3 length is 14 residues. Trimming took 3 bases from V and 2 from J, leaving 10 bases between them. CDR1 and CDR2 from the germline V gene are WNHNN and SYGVQD (reference sequence). CDR3 in DNA: TGCGCCAGCAGTGATGGGACTTCTCAAGAGACCCAGTACTTC. This translates into CASSDGTSQETQYF.

At least ten counts were recorded for this clonotype. The chain recombines TRBV20-1 with TRBJ2-7; D is perhaps TRBD1 (7 bases). V lost 5 bases and J lost 7, with 27 bases in between. The CDR3 contains 16 residues. Germline CDR1 DFQATT, CDR2 SNEGSKA (reference sequence). Here the CDR3 DNA reads TGCAGTGCTGGACCTGGACAGGCCCTACTCGCGGGGGAGCAGTACTTC. Amino acids: CSAGPGQALLAGEQYF.

This clonotype was seen only a few times. The chain links TRBV10-3 to TRBJ1-5, with D perhaps matching TRBD1 (5 bases). The germline CDR1 and CDR2 sequences are ENHRY and SYGVKD. The V gene lost 5 bases and the J gene lost 1 base, with 9 bases spanning the gap. The CDR3 consists of 14 residues. CDR3 in DNA: TGTGCCATCAGTCCGGACACAAGCAATCAGCCCCAGCATTTT. The encoded protein is CAISPDTSNQPQHF.

The chain combines TRBV25-1 with TRBJ1-3, with 8 nucleotides matching TRBD1. This CDR3 spans 14 amino acids. Germline CDR1 and CDR2: MGHDK and SYGVNS. The V and J ends lost 3 bases and 6 bases, in that order; junction bases with no gene match: 4. The CDR3 protein is CASSDRTGSNTIYF. The CDR3 bases are TGTGCCAGCAGTGACCGGACAGGGTCAAACACCATATATTTT.

This clonotype was recorded at least ten times. The genes are TRBV18 and TRBJ2-5; tentatively, D is TRBD1 (5 bases). Trimming cost V 1 base and J 1 base, with 7 bases left between them. The CDR3 sequence is 14 residues long. Germline V CDR1 and CDR2: KGHSH, LQKENI. The CDR3 spells CASSPQGAQETQYF. For the CDR3, the DNA is TGTGCCAGCTCACCACAAGGGGCCCAAGAGACCCAGTACTTC.

This clonotype was counted many times. The chain couples TRBV5-1 to TRBJ2-7, with 9 bases matching TRBD2. Germline loops: CDR1 SGHRS, CDR2 YFSETQ. V lost 4 bases and J lost 0; bases outside the gene matches: 23. The CDR3 contains 21 residues. The CDR3 is CASSSPSTSGPFQVSSYEQYF. CDR3 DNA sequence: TGCGCCAGCAGCAGCCCCTCCACTAGCGGGCCCTTCCAGGTCAGCTCCTACGAGCAGTACTTC.

This clonotype was observed once. The rearrangement joins TRBV11-2 to TRBJ2-7, with a weak D call TRBD2 (5 bases). Germline V gene data show CDR1 as SGHAT and CDR2 as FQNNGV. The CDR3 has 13 amino acids. Trimming left V 7 bases short and J 2 bases short, with 12 bases between. The CDR3 reads CASTLRGTYEQYF. The CDR3, as DNA: TGTGCCAGCACCCTCCGGGGAACCTACGAGCAGTACTTC. The full variable domain, completed using reference TRBV11-2 and TRBJ2-7, is EAGVAQSPRYKIIEKRQSVAFWCNPISGHATLYWYQQILGQGPKLLIQFQNNGVVDDSQLPKDRFSAERLKGVDSTLKIQPAKLEDSAVYLCASTLRGTYEQYFGPGTRLTVT.

The CDR3 loop reads CASSLPGQNNNEQFF. The CDR3, as DNA: TGCGCCAGCAGCTTGCCCGGACAGAATAACAATGAGCAGTTCTTC. J is TRBJ2-1 and V is TRBV5-1; D perhaps matches TRBD1 (6 bases). The CDR3 covers 15 residues. Germline-derived CDR1 and CDR2 are SGHRS and YFSETQ. Trimming removed 1 base from V and 5 bases from J, with 13 bases in between.

This clonotype was picked up many times. The V gene is TRBV7-8, the J gene TRBJ1-1; D gene uncertain. The V end lost 7 bases, the J end lost 1 base, and 16 bases lay between the germline ends. There are 15 residues in the CDR3. The germline CDR1 and CDR2 sequences are SGHVS and FQNEAQ. The CDR3 loop is CASTNRRAGNTEAFF. CDR3 sequence (DNA): TGTGCCAGCACTAACAGACGGGCAGGGAACACTGAAGCTTTCTTT.

The chain carries TRBV20-1 and TRBJ2-5; 8 bases line up with TRBD1. Trimming took 0 bases from V and 4 from J; bases not matched to a gene: 4. The CDR3 is made up of 14 amino acids. Germline lookup yields CDR1 DFQATT and CDR2 SNEGSKA (reference sequence). Here the CDR3 reads CSARDGGQGETQYF. The CDR3 nucleotides are TGCAGTGCTAGAGATGGTGGACAGGGAGAGACCCAGTACTTC.

This clonotype was observed many times. The chain links TRBV20-1 to TRBJ2-7; D unclear. Trimming shortened V by 3 bases and J by 5 bases, and 8 bases separated the two germline ends. Germline V gene sequence: CDR1 DFQATT, CDR2 SNEGSKA (reference sequence). The CDR3 runs 11 residues. CDR3 DNA: TGCAGTGCTAGCGTGGCGCACGAGCAGTACTTC. Its translation is CSASVAHEQYF.

This clonotype was observed many times. The rearrangement uses TRBV11-2 and TRBJ1-2; no clear D gene. Between the trimmed V and J ends, which lost 10 bases and 4 bases, there was a span of 13 bases. This CDR3 comprises 12 residues. Germline-derived CDR1 and CDR2 are SGHAT and FQNNGV. CDR3 loop: CATFRALYGYTF. The DNA of the CDR3 is TGTGCCACTTTCCGCGCTCTCTATGGCTACACCTTC.

Ten or more counts support this clonotype. The rearrangement joins TRBV27 to TRBJ2-7; 7 bases map to TRBD1. J gave up 5 bases and V 7 bases, and 14 bases lay outside the gene matches. The germline gives CDR1 MNHEY, CDR2 SMNVEV (reference sequence). CDR3 length: 15 residues. CDR3 sequence reads: CASTPSTGIGHEQYF. CDR3 DNA: TGTGCCAGCACCCCCTCGACAGGGATCGGACACGAGCAGTACTTC.

The chain recombines TRBV12-3 or TRBV12-4 with TRBJ2-7, with D maybe TRBD2 (6 bases). Between the trimmed V and J ends, which lost 3 bases and 8 bases, there was a span of 11 bases. CDR3 length: 12 amino acids. The CDR3 reads CASSLEGSKQYF. CDR3 nucleotides: TGTGCCAGCAGTTTGGAGGGGAGTAAGCAGTACTTC.

This clonotype was observed many times. The chain employs TRBV5-5 and TRBJ2-1, with 11 bases matching TRBD2. V lost 2 bases and J lost 3; bases outside the gene matches: 13. The CDR3 contains 19 residues. Germline values: CDR1 SGHKS, CDR2 YYEKEE (reference sequence). CDR3 in amino acids: CASSFTTSGSGPNYNEQFF. In DNA form, the CDR3 reads TGTGCCAGCAGCTTCACTACTAGCGGGAGTGGGCCTAACTACAATGAGCAGTTCTTC.

A note on this clonotype: This sequence may be a read error, since a much larger clone differs from it by one base. The chain recombines TRBV7-6 with TRBJ2-1, with 13 bases identical to TRBD2. CDR1 is SGHVS and CDR2 is FNYEAQ in the germline V gene. The CDR3 has 15 residues. The CDR3 DNA reads as TGTGCCAGCGGCTTACTAGCGGGAGGGAACAATGAGCAGTTCTTC. Residues: CASGLLAGGNNEQFF.

The DNA of the CDR3 is TGCGCCAGCGGGACAGGGGAATTTGGTGGCTACACCTTC. Protein sequence: CASGTGEFGGYTF. The gene calls are TRBV5-1 and TRBJ1-2; TRBD1 matches at 10 bases. Germline-derived CDR1 and CDR2 are SGHRS and YFSETQ. The CDR3 has 13 amino acids. V lost 7 bases and J lost 7; bases outside the gene matches: 7.

This clonotype was counted ten times or more. The chain combines TRBV20-1 with TRBJ2-3; 7 positions agree with TRBD1. V was clipped by 3 bases and J by 2 bases; unmatched bases: 8. The CDR3 length is 15 residues. CDR1 and CDR2 from the germline V gene are DFQATT and SNEGSKA (reference sequence). The CDR3 protein is CSARYRDRSTDTQYF. CDR3 nucleotides: TGCAGTGCTAGGTACCGGGACAGATCCACAGATACGCAGTATTTT.

The chain combines TRBV3-1 with TRBJ2-7; D is unresolved. With 1 base removed from V and 3 bases from J, the gap between germline ends came to 13 bases. Germline V gene data show CDR1 as LGHDT and CDR2 as YNNKEL (reference sequence). CDR3 length: 15 amino acids. Here the CDR3 DNA reads TGTGCCAGCAGCCAAGGTAAACGATCGAGCTACGAGCAGTACTTC. Protein: CASSQGKRSSYEQYF.